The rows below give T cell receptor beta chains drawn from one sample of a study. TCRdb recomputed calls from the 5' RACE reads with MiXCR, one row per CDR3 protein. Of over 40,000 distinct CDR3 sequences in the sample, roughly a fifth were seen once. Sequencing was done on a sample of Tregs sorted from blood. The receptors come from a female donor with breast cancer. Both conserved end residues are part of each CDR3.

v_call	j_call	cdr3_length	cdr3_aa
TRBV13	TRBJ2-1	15	CASSFWRELLNEQFF
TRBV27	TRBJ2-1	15	CASSLEAGLNNEQFF
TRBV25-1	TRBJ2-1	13	CATEWDRGYEQFF
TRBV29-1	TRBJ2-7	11	CSVEDLGKQYF
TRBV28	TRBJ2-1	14	CASRGTGGENEQFF
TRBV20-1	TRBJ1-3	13	CSALSRSGNTIYF
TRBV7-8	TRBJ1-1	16	CASSLDLDRRRTEAFF
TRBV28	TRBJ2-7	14	CASSPTSGGYEQYF
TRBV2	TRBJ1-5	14	CASSGRQGPQPQHF
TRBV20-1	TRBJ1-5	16	CSARLPTGEGNQPQHF
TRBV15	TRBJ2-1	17	CATSTTTGTSGVSKKFF
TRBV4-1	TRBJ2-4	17	CASSQDSLEEGGNIQYF
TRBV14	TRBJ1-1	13	CASSHRGTPEAFF
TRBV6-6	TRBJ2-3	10	CASSYGSQYF
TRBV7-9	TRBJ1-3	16	CASSSRTGEDGNTIYF
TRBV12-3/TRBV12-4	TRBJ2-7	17	CASSLEWDAGTPYEQYF
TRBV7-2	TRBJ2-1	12	CASSLRLDEQFF
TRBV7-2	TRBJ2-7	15	CASSLGWREGGEQYF
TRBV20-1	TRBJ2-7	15	CSARDLRQVAYEQYF
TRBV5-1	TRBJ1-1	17	CASSPGQGARWGTEAFF
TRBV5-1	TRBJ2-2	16	CASSFTISPNTGELFF
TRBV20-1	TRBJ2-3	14	CSARVGGVPDTQYF